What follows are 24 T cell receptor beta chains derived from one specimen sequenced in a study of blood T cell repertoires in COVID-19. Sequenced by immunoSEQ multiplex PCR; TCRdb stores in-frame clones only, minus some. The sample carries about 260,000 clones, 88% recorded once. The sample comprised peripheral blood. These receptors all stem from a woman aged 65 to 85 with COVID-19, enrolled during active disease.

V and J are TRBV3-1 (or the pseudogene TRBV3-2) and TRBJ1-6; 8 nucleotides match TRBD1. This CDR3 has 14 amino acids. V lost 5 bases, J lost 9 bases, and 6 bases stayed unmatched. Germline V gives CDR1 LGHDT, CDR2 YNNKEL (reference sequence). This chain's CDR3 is CASSYDRGRSPLHF. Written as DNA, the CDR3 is TGTGCCAGCAGCTACGACAGGGGTCGTTCACCCCTCCACTTT.

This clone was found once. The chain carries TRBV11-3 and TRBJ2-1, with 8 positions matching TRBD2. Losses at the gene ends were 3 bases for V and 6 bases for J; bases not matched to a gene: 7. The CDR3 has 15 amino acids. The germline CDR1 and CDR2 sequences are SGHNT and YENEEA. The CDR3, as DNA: TGTGCCAGCAGCTTCCGGGAGGGCCAAGTCAATGAGCAGTTCTTC. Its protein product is CASSFREGQVNEQFF.

DNA for the CDR3: TGTGCCAGTAGTCCCGTCGGGAGAAACAATGAGCAGTTCTTC. Protein: CASSPVGRNNEQFF. The rearrangement uses TRBV19 and TRBJ2-1, with a weak D call TRBD2 (6 bases). The CDR3 runs to 14 residues. Germline V gene sequence: CDR1 LNHDA, CDR2 SQIVND (reference sequence). The V and J ends lost 5 bases and 5 bases respectively, with 13 bases between them.

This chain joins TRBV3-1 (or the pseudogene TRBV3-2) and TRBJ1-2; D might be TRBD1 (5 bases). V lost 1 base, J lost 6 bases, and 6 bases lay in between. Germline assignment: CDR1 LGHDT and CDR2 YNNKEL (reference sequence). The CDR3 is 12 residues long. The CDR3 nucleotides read TGTGCCAGCAGCCAAGCAGGGAATGGCTACACCTTC. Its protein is CASSQAGNGYTF.

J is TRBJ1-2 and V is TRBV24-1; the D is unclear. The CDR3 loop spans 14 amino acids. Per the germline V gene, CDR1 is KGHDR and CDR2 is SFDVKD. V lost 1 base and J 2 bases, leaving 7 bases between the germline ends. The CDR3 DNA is TGTGCCACCAGTGATTTTGCGGGGAACTATGGCTACACCTTC. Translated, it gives CATSDFAGNYGYTF.

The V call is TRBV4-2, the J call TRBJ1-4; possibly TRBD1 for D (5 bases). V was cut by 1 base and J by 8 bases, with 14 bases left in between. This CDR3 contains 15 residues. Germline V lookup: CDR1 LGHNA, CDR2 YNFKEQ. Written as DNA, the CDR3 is TGTGCCAGCAGCCAAGGCGGCAGGGTGGAGGAAAAACTGTTTTTT. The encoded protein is CASSQGGRVEEKLFF.

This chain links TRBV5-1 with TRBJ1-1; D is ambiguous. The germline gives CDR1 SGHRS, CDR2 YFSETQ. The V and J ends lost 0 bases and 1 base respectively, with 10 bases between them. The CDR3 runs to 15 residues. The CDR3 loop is CASSLAGVGNTEAFF. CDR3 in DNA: TGCGCCAGCAGCTTGGCCGGGGTGGGGAACACTGAAGCTTTCTTT.

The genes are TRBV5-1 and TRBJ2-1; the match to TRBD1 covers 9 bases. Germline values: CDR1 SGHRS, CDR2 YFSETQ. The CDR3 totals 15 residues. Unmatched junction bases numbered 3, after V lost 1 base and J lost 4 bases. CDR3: CASSLSGQGYNEQFF. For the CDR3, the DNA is TGCGCCAGCAGCTTGTCGGGACAGGGTTACAATGAGCAGTTCTTC.

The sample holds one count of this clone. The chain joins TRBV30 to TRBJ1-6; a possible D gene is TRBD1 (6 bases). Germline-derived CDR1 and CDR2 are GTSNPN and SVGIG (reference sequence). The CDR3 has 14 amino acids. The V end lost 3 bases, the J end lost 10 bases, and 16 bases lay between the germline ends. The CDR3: CAWSVIRGNSPLHF. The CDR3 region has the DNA TGTGCCTGGAGCGTTATTAGGGGGAACTCACCCCTCCACTTT.

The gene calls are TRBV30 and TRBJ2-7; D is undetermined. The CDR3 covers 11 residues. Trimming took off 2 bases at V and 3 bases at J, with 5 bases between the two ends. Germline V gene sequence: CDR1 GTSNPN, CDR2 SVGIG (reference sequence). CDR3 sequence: CAWSSLYEQYF. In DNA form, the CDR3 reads TGTGCCTGGAGTTCCCTCTACGAGCAGTACTTC.

CDR3 sequence (DNA): TGTGCCAGCAGCGTAACTTCGGGAGGGTACAATGAGCAGTTCTTC. It is translated as CASSVTSGGYNEQFF. The rearrangement uses TRBV9 and TRBJ2-1; the match to TRBD2 covers 8 bases. Germline CDR1 and CDR2: SGDLS and YYNGEE. This CDR3 contains 15 residues. The junction had 4 bases not matched to a gene; V was cut back by 1 base and J by 4 bases.

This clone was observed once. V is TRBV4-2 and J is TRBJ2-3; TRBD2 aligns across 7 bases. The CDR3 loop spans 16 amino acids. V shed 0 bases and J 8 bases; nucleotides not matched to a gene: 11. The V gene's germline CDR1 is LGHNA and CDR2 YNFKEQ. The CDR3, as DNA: TGTGCCAGCAGCCAAGAAGGGAGGGGCGACCAGAGTACGCAGTATTTT. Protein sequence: CASSQEGRGDQSTQYF.

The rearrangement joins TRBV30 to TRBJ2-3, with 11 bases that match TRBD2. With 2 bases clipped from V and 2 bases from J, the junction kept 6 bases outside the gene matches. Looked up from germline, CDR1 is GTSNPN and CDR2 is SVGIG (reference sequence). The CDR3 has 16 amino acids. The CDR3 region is CAWSFRTSGPTDTQYF. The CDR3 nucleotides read TGTGCCTGGAGTTTCCGGACTAGCGGGCCCACAGATACGCAGTATTTT.

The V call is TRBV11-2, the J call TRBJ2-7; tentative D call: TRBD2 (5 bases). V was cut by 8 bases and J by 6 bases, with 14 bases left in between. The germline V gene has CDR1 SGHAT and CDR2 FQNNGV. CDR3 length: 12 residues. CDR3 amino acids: CASGERLIEQYF. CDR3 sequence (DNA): TGTGCCAGCGGGGAGCGTTTGATCGAGCAGTACTTC.

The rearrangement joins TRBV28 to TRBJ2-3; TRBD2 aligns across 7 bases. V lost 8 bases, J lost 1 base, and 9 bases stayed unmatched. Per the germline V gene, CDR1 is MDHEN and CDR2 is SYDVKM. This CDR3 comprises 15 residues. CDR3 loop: CASCWEGGGTDTQYF. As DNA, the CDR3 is TGTGCCAGCTGTTGGGAGGGCGGAGGCACAGATACGCAGTATTTT.

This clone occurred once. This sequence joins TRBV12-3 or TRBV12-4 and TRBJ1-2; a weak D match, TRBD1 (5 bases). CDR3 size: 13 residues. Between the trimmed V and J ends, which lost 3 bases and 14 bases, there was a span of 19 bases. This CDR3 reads CASSFTLQEAGTF. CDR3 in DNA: TGTGCCAGCAGTTTTACCCTACAGGAGGCGGGAACCTTC.

In nucleotides, the CDR3 is TGTGCCAGTAGTACCTCCCTGGGACTAGCCGGGGAGCTGTTTTTT. Translated, it gives CASSTSLGLAGELFF. This chain uses TRBV19 with TRBJ2-2, with 8 positions matching TRBD2. The CDR3 is made up of 15 amino acids. Germline CDR1 and CDR2: LNHDA and SQIVND (reference sequence). V was clipped by 4 bases and J by 6 bases; unmatched bases: 7.

The CDR3 region is CASRETRDSNSPLHF. The CDR3 bases are TGTGCCAGCAGGGAGACCCGGGACAGTAATTCACCCCTCCACTTT. The chain links TRBV6-5 to TRBJ1-6; 7 nucleotides match TRBD1. Germline V gene lookup returns CDR1 MNHEY and CDR2 SVGAGI. J was trimmed by 6 bases and V by 6 bases; bases with no gene match: 8. This CDR3 has 15 amino acids.

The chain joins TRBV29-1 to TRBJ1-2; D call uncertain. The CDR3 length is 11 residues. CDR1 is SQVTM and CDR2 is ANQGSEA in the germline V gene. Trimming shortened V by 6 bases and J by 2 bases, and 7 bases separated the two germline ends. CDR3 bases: TGCAGCGTCGAGGTCAACTATGGCTACACCTTC. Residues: CSVEVNYGYTF.

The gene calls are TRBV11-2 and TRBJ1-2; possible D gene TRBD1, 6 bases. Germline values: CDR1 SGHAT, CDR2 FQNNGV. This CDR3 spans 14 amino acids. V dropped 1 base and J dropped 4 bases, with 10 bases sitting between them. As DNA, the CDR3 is TGTGCCAGCAGCTTAGGACAGGCGAGCTATGGCTACACCTTC. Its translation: CASSLGQASYGYTF.

The CDR3 protein is CASRPQISNQPQHF. The CDR3, as DNA: TGTGCCAGTAGGCCACAGATTAGCAATCAGCCCCAGCATTTT. The V and J genes are TRBV19 and TRBJ1-5; D is unresolved. The CDR3 runs 14 residues. Per the germline V gene, CDR1 is LNHDA and CDR2 is SQIVND (reference sequence). V was shortened by 6 bases and J by 0 bases, with 9 bases between the two germline ends.

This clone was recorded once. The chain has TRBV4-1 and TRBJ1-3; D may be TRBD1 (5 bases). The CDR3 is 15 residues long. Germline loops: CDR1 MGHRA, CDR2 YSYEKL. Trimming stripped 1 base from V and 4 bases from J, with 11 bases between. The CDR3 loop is CASSQGQGGGNTIYF. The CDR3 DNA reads TGCGCCAGCAGCCAAGGCCAGGGAGGAGGAAACACCATATATTTT.

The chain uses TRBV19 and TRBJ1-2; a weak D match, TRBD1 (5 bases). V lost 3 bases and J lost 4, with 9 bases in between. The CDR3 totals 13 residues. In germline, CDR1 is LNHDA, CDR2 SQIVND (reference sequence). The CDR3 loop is CASSIAGTYGYTF. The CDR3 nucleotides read TGTGCCAGTAGTATTGCGGGGACCTATGGCTACACCTTC. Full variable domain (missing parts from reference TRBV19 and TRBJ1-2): DGGITQSPKYLFRKEGQNVTLSCEQNLNHDAMYWYRQDPGQGLRLIYYSQIVNDFQKGDIAEGYSVSREKKESFPLTVTSAQKNPTAFYLCASSIAGTYGYTFGSGTRLTVV.

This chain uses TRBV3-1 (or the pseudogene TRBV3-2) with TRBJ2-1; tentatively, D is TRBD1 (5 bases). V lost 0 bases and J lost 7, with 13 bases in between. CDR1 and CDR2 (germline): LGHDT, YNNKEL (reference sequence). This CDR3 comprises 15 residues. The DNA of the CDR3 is TGTGCCAGCAGCCAAGATCAGGGCAATTGGAATGAGCAGTTCTTC. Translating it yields CASSQDQGNWNEQFF.